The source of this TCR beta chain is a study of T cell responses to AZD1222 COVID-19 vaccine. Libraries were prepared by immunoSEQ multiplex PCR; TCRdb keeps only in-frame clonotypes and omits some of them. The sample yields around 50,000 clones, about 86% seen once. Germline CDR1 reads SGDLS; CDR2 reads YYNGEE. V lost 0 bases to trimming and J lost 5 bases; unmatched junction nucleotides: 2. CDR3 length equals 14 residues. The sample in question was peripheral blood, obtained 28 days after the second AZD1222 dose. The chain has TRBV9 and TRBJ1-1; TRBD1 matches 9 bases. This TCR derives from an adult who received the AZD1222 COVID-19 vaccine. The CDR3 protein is CASSVGDRVTEAFF. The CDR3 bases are TGTGCCAGCAGCGTAGGGGACAGGGTTACTGAAGCTTTCTTT.